This section outlines one T cell receptor beta chain sequence together with its context. Mismatch with germline at one junction end may stem from a read error. The record originates from a study of blood T cell repertoires in COVID-19. Study-level background: Material from acute and convalescent COVID-19 was sourced from the United States, Italy and Spain. PBMCs, B-cell-depleted T cells, or T cells were the source of the cDNA or gDNA that made up the material.

Germline CDR1 and CDR2: MNHEY and SMNVEV (reference sequence). This CDR3 region has 12 residues. Under the authors' procedure: Cell counts per sample came from amplifying reference gene primers. Profiling relied on immunoSEQ multiplex PCR, and the TCRdb table lists in-frame clones only, not all of them. That table furnishes V, J and clone size, whereas the DNA furnished D and trimming. The sample lists around 170,000 clones, around four fifths occurring once. Sequencing input: peripheral blood. This receptor was taken from a woman between 40 and 55 years old with acute or convalescent COVID-19. This chain links TRBV27 with TRBJ2-3; 12 positions match TRBD2. The CDR3 is CASSLFLAGGPF. In nucleotides, the CDR3 is TGTGCCAGCAGTTTGTTTCTAGCGGGGGGGCCTTTT.